This paragraph reports one T cell receptor (beta chain). This receptor's antigen is unknown. Base quality data are lacking; no much larger clone is found one base away. These data come from a study of T cell responses to AZD1222 COVID-19 vaccine (dated by TCRdb to the early 2020s). For context, the study as a whole: AZD1222 recipients with second doses at about 4 weeks or about 12 weeks were pooled, because spike-specific TCR depth and breadth did not differ between schedules. Trial participants were enrolled by age into subgroups of 18-55, 56-69 and 70-plus years, and about 150, 27 and 61 TCR-sequenced participants, respectively, were included in these subgroups. TCR sequencing was performed for roughly 240 trial participants, of whom some 200 were given two doses of AZD1222 and around 25 were given two doses of MenACWY control vaccine.

Taken from the germline V gene (reference sequence), the CDR1 and CDR2 loops are LNHDA and SQIVND. Measured from the cysteine to the phenylalanine, the CDR3 is 17 residues long. Only the CDR3 region is kept as DNA, spanning 51 bases read in frame from base 1. A distance of 18 bases separates the germline ends of V and J, which lose 3 bases and 2 bases respectively. The paper as a whole reports these results and caveats: In the small 56-69-year group, the increase in depth fell short of significance, most likely because of low power. The vaccine-associated CD4 TCRs covered the entire spike protein, and the dominant responses fell in regions 160-218 and 743-854. Most participants were white British and females outnumbered males, and the authors suggested that clonal diversity may have been underestimated. After two AZD1222 doses, both the breadth and the depth of spike-specific TCRs were significantly higher than at day 0 and than in MenACWY recipients. Conclusions about previously exposed vaccinees were limited because only six or seven AZD1222 recipients were SARS-CoV-2 seropositive at baseline. No day 14 peak-response samples were available, so repertoires were characterized only after the peak T cell response. Reportedly, almost half of the unique spike-specific TCRs recognized epitopes lying outside the regions that are mutated in the B.1.351 and B.1.1.7 variants.

The time point tag for this specimen amounts to: baseline before first vaccination. Samples from vaccinated people were obtained from the UK trials COV001 and COV002, which included a single-blind randomized controlled phase 2/3 trial of AZD1222 (ChAdOx1 nCoV-19) in healthy adults. For TCRbeta chain sequencing, PBMC samples from trial participants were taken at day 0 and at day 28 after the second dose. The CDR3 regions of human TCRbeta chains were subjected to immunosequencing. The paper's data handling went like this. Repertoire TCRs were checked for matches against a reference library of SARS-CoV-2-specific TCRs that had been generated using the MIRA antigen-specificity platform. Breadth was defined as the fraction of unique TCRs that were SARS-CoV-2-associated. Depth was defined as the fraction of total T cells that were SARS-CoV-2-associated. Using the MIRA data, each spike-specific TCR was mapped to the spike region that the TCR reacts to and placed in a CD4 or CD8 class. Log10-transformed breadth and depth values were compared by one-way ANOVA with Sidak's multiple comparisons tests. In its TCRdb copy, this immuneACCESS table keeps in-frame sequences only and misses some clones. Where compared with another copy, unresolved V genes explain less than half of these, and the others have no known cause. V and J calls and clone size are given by that table; D and trimming were obtained from the DNA. For this sample there are about 97,000 clones; 86% appear just once. The top ten hold more than 4.5% of the sample.

The sequenced sample was peripheral blood, obtained on day 0 of AZD1222 vaccination. Recombination connected TRBV19 to TRBJ2-3, with no reliable assignment of the D segment. This clonotype was obtained from an adult in good health. The CDR3 sequence is CASSIPGRMGTTDTQYF. The DNA reads as follows: TGTGCCAGTAGTATCCCCGGACGGATGGGAACCACAGATACGCAGTATTTT.